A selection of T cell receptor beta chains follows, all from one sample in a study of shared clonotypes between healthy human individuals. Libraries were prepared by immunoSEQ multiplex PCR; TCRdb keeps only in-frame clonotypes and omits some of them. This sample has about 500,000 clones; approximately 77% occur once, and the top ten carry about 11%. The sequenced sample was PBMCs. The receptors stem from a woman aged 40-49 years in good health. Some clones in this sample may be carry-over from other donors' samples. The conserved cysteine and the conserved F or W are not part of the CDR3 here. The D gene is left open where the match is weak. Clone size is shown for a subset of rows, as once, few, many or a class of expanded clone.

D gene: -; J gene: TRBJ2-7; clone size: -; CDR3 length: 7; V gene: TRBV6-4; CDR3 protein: ASSYEQY
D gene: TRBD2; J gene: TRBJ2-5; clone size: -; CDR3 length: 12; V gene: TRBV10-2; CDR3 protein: ASSESGRGQTQY
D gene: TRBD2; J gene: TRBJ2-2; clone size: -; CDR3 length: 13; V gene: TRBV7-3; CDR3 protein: ASSLGLGITGELF
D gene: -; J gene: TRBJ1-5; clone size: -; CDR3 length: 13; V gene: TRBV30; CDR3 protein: AWSVQSAGTQPQH
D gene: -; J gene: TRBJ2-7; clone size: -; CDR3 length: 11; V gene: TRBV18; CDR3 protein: ASSPSGNHEQY
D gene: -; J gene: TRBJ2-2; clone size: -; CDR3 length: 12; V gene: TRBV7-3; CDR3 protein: ASSRAGNPGELF
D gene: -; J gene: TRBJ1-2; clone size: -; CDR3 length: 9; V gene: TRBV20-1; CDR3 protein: SGSGGHGYT
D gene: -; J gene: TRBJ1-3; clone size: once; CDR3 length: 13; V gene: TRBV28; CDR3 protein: ASSRGTRSGNTIY
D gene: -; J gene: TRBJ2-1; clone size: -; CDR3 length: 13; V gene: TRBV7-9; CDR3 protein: ASSPRVVIFDEQF
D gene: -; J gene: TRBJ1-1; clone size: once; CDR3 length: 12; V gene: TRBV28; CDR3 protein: ASSFWQSRTEAF
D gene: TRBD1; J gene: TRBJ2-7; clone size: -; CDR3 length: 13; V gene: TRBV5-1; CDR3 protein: ASSPDRVLTYEQY
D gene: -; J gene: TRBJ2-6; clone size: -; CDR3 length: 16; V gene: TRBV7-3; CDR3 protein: ASSLTADSPSGANVLT
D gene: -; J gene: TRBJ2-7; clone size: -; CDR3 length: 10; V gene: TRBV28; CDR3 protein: ASSLIRREQY
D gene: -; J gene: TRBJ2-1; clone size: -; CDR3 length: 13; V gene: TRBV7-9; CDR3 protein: ASRSLGSSYNEQF
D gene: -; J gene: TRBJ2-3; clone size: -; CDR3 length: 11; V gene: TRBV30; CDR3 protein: AWMLRGVDTQY
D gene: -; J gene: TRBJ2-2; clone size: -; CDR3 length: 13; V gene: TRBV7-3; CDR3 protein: ASSFYKGNTGELF
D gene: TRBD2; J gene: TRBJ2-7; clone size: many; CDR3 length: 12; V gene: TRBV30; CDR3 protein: AWSDGRAWYEQY
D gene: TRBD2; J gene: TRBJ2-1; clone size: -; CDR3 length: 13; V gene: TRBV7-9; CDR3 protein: ASSSWTSGYNEQF
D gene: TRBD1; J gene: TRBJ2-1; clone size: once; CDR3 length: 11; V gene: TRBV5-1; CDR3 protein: ARDRGRGNEQF
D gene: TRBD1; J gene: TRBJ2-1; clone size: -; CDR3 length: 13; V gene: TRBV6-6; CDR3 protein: ASSRDRGRGDEQF
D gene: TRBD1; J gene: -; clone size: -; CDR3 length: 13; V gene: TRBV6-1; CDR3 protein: ASGRKGTGAYEQY
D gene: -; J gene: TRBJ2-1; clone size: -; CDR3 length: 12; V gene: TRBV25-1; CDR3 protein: ASSRSGYGNEQF
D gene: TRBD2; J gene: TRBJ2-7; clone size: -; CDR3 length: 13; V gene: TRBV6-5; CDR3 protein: ASKRGLAGAYEQY
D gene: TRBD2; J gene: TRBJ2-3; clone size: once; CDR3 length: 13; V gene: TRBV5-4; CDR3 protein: ASRPGVAGADTQY
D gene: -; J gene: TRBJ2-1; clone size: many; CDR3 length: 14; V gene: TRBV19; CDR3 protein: ATLPGDTSSYNEQF
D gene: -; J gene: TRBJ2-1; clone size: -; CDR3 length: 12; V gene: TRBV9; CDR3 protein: ASSVLQGIDEQF
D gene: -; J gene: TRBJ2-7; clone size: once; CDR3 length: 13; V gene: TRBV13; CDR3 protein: ASSQTRQSVYEQY
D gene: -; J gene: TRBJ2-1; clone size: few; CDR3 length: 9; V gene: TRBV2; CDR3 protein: ASSPQGGQF
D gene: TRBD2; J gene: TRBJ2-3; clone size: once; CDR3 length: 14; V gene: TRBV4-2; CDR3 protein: ASSYLAGDSSDTQY
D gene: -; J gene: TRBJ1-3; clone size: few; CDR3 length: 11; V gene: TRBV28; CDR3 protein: ASYEVREDTIY
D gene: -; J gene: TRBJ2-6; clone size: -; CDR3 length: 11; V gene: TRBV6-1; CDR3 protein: ASRESGANVLT
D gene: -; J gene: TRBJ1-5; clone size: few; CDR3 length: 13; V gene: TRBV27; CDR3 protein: ASSSRSNSNQPQH
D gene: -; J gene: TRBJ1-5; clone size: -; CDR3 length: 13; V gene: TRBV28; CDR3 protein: ASSYQVRGNQPQH
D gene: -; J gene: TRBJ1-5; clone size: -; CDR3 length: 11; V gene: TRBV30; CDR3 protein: AWKAGGNQPQH
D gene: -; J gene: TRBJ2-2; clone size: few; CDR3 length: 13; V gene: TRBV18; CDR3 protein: ASSPYRPYTGELF
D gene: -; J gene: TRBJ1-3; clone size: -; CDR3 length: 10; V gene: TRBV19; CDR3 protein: ASRTTGNTIY
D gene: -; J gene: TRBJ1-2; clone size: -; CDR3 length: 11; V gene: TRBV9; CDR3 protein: ASSLNGNYGYT
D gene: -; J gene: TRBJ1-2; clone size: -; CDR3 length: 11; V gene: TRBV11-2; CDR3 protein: ASSSSPRYGYT